Described below is a single T cell receptor (beta chain) sequence and its context. With 0 bases removed from V and 2 bases from J, the gap between germline ends came to 17 bases. This CDR3 contains 17 residues. Germline CDR1 reads SGHRS; CDR2 reads YFSETQ. The entry originates in a study of blood T cell repertoires in COVID-19. Study in general: Material from acute and convalescent COVID-19 was sourced from the United States, Italy and Spain. Sample material is recorded as cDNA or gDNA derived from T cells, B-cell-depleted T cells, or PBMCs.

Authors' data handling: The assay estimated nucleated cells by amplifying reference gene primers. Generated by immunoSEQ multiplex PCR, the TCRdb table keeps only in-frame clones and is missing some. The V and J calls and clone size are taken from that table; D and trimming were inferred from the DNA. The sample records 330,000 or so clones, approximately 86% being singletons. The chain uses TRBV5-1 and TRBJ1-1; D is ambiguous. The clonotype was recovered from a man aged 25-45 years with COVID-19, enrolled during active disease. Specimen: peripheral blood. The CDR3 sequence: CASSLGRMGRTNTEAFF. As DNA, the CDR3 is TGCGCCAGCAGCTTGGGTCGGATGGGCAGAACCAACACTGAAGCTTTCTTT.